What follows are 7 T cell receptor beta chains derived from one specimen sequenced in a study of T-cell reconstitution after alpha-beta-depleted transplantation in children. Unique molecular identifiers were used to barcode this TCRbeta library. One entry per CDR3 protein results from TCRdb running MiXCR on the PCR reads. The sample lists over 150,000 distinct CDR3 sequences; approximately 6.9% were seen once. This sample comprised PBMCs, obtained before TCRalphabeta/CD19-depleted stem cell transplant. Receptors were obtained from a boy younger than 10 with acute lymphoblastic leukemia, due to receive a stem cell transplant.

This clonotype was seen many times. The chain employs TRBV29-1 and TRBJ2-7; the D gene is possibly TRBD2 (5 bases). V lost 4 bases and J 3 bases, leaving 7 bases between the germline ends. The CDR3 is 11 amino acids. CDR1 and CDR2 from the germline V gene are SQVTM and ANQGSEA. The CDR3 nucleotides are TGCAGCGTTGCCAGCGGCTACGAGCAGTACTTC. The encoded protein is CSVASGYEQYF.

On this clonotype: One end of the junction is discordant with germline, which a read error may explain. V and J are TRBV20-1 and TRBJ1-5; D is possibly TRBD1 (6 bases). Germline V gene data show CDR1 as DFQATT and CDR2 as SNEGSKA (reference sequence). CDR3 length equals 12 residues. The chain's CDR3 is CSADKGGQPHHF. CDR3 nucleotide sequence: TGCAGTGCAGATAAGGGGGGTCAGCCCCATCATTTT.

CDR3 DNA: TGTGCCAGCAGCTTCGGCAGGGGAAATCACGATGAAAAACTGTTTTTT. This encodes CASSFGRGNHDEKLFF. The gene calls are TRBV11-3 and TRBJ1-4; a possible D gene is TRBD1 (6 bases). Looked up from germline, CDR1 is SGHNT and CDR2 is YENEEA. The CDR3 runs 16 residues. V dropped 3 bases and J dropped 6 bases, with 17 bases sitting between them.

The V gene is TRBV7-8, the J gene TRBJ2-3; tentative D call: TRBD1 (5 bases). Germline lookup yields CDR1 SGHVS and CDR2 FQNEAQ. The CDR3 has 16 residues. V was cut by 1 base and J by 0 bases, with 11 bases left in between. DNA for the CDR3: TGTGCCAGCAGCTTAGTTGGGCCAGGGAGCACAGATACGCAGTATTTT. This codes for CASSLVGPGSTDTQYF.

Ten or more counts support this clonotype. The genes are TRBV28 and TRBJ2-7, with D uncertain. This CDR3 comprises 15 residues. The V and J ends lost 1 base and 0 bases respectively, with 10 bases between them. CDR1 is MDHEN, CDR2 SYDVKM, per germline. CDR3 sequence (DNA): TGTGCCAGCAGTTTATCCGTAGGCCTCTCCTACGAGCAGTACTTC. Protein sequence: CASSLSVGLSYEQYF.

This clonotype was seen at least ten times. The V and J genes are TRBV7-2 and TRBJ2-3, with no clear D. The CDR3 loop spans 13 amino acids. The V end was cut by 5 bases, the J end by 3 bases, with 9 bases between. Germline CDR1 and CDR2: SGHTA and FQGNSA. The CDR3 region is CASSRDQTDTQYF. For the CDR3, the DNA is TGTGCCAGCAGCCGAGATCAAACAGATACGCAGTATTTT.

The V call is TRBV5-4, the J call TRBJ2-2, with 8 bases aligning to TRBD1. This CDR3 has 15 amino acids. The V and J ends lost 4 bases and 5 bases, in that order; junction bases with no gene match: 7. Germline-derived CDR1 and CDR2 are SGHNT and YYREEE (reference sequence). CDR3 sequence (DNA): TGTGCCAGCAGCATCGGACAGGGTAAAACCGGGGAGCTGTTTTTT. This codes for CASSIGQGKTGELFF.